This passage covers 2 T cell receptor beta chains from one sample sequenced in a study of blood T cell repertoires in COVID-19. The data were produced by immunoSEQ multiplex PCR, yet TCRdb's version contains in-frame clones alone and is incomplete. Here the sample spans around 240,000 clones, about 87% being singletons. The sequenced material came from PBMCs or T cells enriched from blood (not recorded which). Receptors were obtained from a man aged 45-60 years who had been exposed to COVID-19.

The chain joins TRBV5-4 to TRBJ2-7, with TRBD2 as a possible D gene (6 bases). Germline V gives CDR1 SGHNT, CDR2 YYREEE (reference sequence). There are 15 residues in the CDR3. V shed 4 bases and J shed 2 bases, with 16 bases lying between them. CDR3 residues: CASSPMGGQTYEQYF. The CDR3 bases are TGTGCCAGCAGCCCCATGGGAGGACAAACCTACGAGCAGTACTTC. Full variable domain (rest looked up from reference TRBV5-4 and TRBJ2-7): ETGVTQSPTHLIKTRGQQVTLRCSSQSGHNTVSWYQQALGQGPQFIFQYYREEENGRGNFPPRFSGLQFPNYSSELNVNALELDDSALYLCASSPMGGQTYEQYFGPGTRLTVT.

The chain employs TRBV2 and TRBJ1-1; possibly TRBD1 for D (5 bases). Trimming took off 6 bases at V and 0 bases at J, with 11 bases between the two ends. CDR1 SNHLY and CDR2 FYNNEI come from the germline V gene. This CDR3 has 14 amino acids. This CDR3 reads CASRMTEMNTEAFF. CDR3 bases: TGTGCCAGCAGGATGACAGAAATGAACACTGAAGCTTTCTTT.